This T cell receptor (beta chain) was captured by sequencing in a study of blood T cell repertoires in COVID-19. How the authors handled the data: Amplification with reference gene primers provided the estimates of nucleated cell counts. Sequencing was performed with immunoSEQ multiplex PCR; in TCRdb, only in-frame clones are kept and a portion is missing. V and J calls and clone size follow that table, whereas D and trimming were derived from the DNA. Among around 26,000 clones listed, around 88% were seen once. CDR3 length: 14 residues. The germline CDR1 and CDR2 sequences are SGHAT and FQNNGV. Deletions cut 5 bases from V and 2 bases from J, with 12 bases between.

The rearrangement joins TRBV11-2 to TRBJ2-5; the D gene is possibly TRBD2 (5 bases). This sequence was found in a human donor with active COVID-19. The donor label of this sample is uncertain. Sequenced: peripheral blood. This CDR3 is CASSLSAGQETQYF. CDR3 nucleotides: TGTGCCAGCAGCCTTAGCGCCGGGCAAGAGACCCAGTACTTC.